The 25 T cell receptor beta chains below were found in one sample sequenced in a study of T cells in Graves' hyperthyroidism and ophthalmopathy. From RNA transcripts, TCR beta CDR3 regions were amplified. The study used the HTBI primer set for a first-round RT-PCR of the TCR CDR3. TCRdb re-called the multiplex PCR reads with MiXCR, one entry per CDR3 protein. Among 500,000 to 800,000 distinct CDR3 sequences listed, more than 14% were seen once. What was sequenced was blood. The source is a woman aged 45-59 years with Graves' ophthalmopathy.

This clonotype was detected ten times or more. The chain carries TRBV7-9 and TRBJ2-7, with a tentative D call TRBD2 (5 bases). This CDR3 is built from 13 residues. The germline gives CDR1 SEHNR, CDR2 FQNEAQ (reference sequence). The V and J ends lost 4 bases and 2 bases respectively, with 9 bases between them. CDR3 coding DNA: TGTGCCAGCAGCTACTTGCGGGCCTACGAGCAGTACTTC. Its translation: CASSYLRAYEQYF.

The table lists this clonotype with many counts. The chain recombines TRBV28 with TRBJ2-7; 13 bases map to TRBD2. The germline V gene has CDR1 MDHEN and CDR2 SYDVKM. The CDR3 loop spans 16 amino acids. With V trimmed by 6 bases and J by 2 bases, 7 bases remained unmatched. In nucleotides, the CDR3 is TGTGCCAGCAGCCCCCGACTAGCGGGAGGCGCCTACGAGCAGTACTTC. It encodes CASSPRLAGGAYEQYF.

The table lists this clonotype with many counts. V and J are TRBV6-5 and TRBJ1-5; D might be TRBD1 (6 bases). Germline values: CDR1 MNHEY, CDR2 SVGAGI. The V gene lost 0 bases and the J gene lost 2 bases, with 14 bases spanning the gap. The CDR3 has 17 residues. The CDR3 region is CASSYSRGRGGNQPQHF. CDR3 bases: TGTGCCAGCAGTTACTCGAGAGGCAGGGGTGGCAATCAGCCCCAGCATTTT.

Ten or more counts support this clonotype. The J gene is TRBJ1-3, the V gene TRBV28; TRBD1 might be the D (6 bases). Germline assignment: CDR1 MDHEN and CDR2 SYDVKM. V gave up 5 bases and J gave up 0 bases, with 14 bases separating them. The CDR3 has 16 residues. CDR3 DNA: TGTGCCAGCAGTCGATACGGGACAAGCTCTGGAAACACCATATATTTT. Translated, it gives CASSRYGTSSGNTIYF. The full variable domain, completed using reference TRBV28 and TRBJ1-3, is DVKVTQSSRYLVKRTGEKVFLECVQDMDHENMFWYRQDPGLGLRLIYFSYDVKMKEKGDIPEGYSVSREKKERFSLILESASTNQTSMYLCASSRYGTSSGNTIYFGEGSWLTVV.

The gene calls are TRBV5-1 and TRBJ1-2; perhaps TRBD1 as D (6 bases). V was pared by 4 bases and J by 9 bases, with 16 bases between. Looked up from germline, CDR1 is SGHRS and CDR2 is YFSETQ. The length of the CDR3 is 13 residues. CDR3 amino acids: CASSLDRIERYTF. The DNA of the CDR3 is TGCGCCAGCAGCCTAGACAGGATAGAGCGCTACACCTTC.

The sample holds many counts of this clonotype. The J gene is TRBJ2-7, the V gene TRBV18, with TRBD1 matching 8 bases. The germline CDR1 and CDR2 sequences are KGHSH and LQKENI. The CDR3 has 16 amino acids. V was clipped by 4 bases and J by 2 bases; unmatched bases: 10. The CDR3 is CASSLAPGGVTYEQYF. The CDR3 nucleotides read TGTGCCAGCTCACTCGCTCCAGGGGGCGTCACCTACGAGCAGTACTTC. Full variable domain (missing parts from reference TRBV18 and TRBJ2-7): NAGVMQNPRHLVRRRGQEARLRCSPMKGHSHVYWYRQLPEEGLKFMVYLQKENIIDESGMPKERFSAEFPKEGPSILRIQQVVRGDSAAYFCASSLAPGGVTYEQYFGPGTRLTVT.

This clonotype has just a few counts. This chain connects TRBV28 to TRBJ1-5; maybe TRBD1 (5 bases). This CDR3 is built from 18 residues. Per the germline V gene, CDR1 is MDHEN and CDR2 is SYDVKM. Trimming removed 5 bases from V and 2 bases from J, with 22 bases in between. CDR3 nucleotides: TGTGCCAGCAGTCCAGCAGGAACCCAGGGACGCGGCAATCAGCCCCAGCATTTT. It encodes CASSPAGTQGRGNQPQHF.

This clonotype was detected many times. The rearrangement joins TRBV20-1 to TRBJ1-1; a possible D gene is TRBD1 (6 bases). Germline CDR1 is DFQATT and CDR2 is SNEGSKA (reference sequence). With 6 bases removed from V and 5 bases from J, the gap between germline ends came to 13 bases. The CDR3 has 12 residues. Written as DNA, the CDR3 is TGCAGTGCGCTACAGGGTTGGACTGAAGCTTTCTTT. This sequence encodes CSALQGWTEAFF.

This clonotype was counted ten times or more. The germline gene is not matched at one end of the junction; a read error may be the cause. The CDR3 DNA reads TGTGCCAGCAGCCAAGCAGGGTCCTCCGAGCAGTACTTC. This codes for CASSQAGSSEQYF. The genes are TRBV3-1 and TRBJ2-7, with D possibly TRBD1 on 5 matching bases. This CDR3 has 13 amino acids. The germline V gene encodes CDR1 LGHDT and CDR2 YNNKEL (reference sequence).

This clonotype was picked up many times. This rearrangement joins TRBV11-2 to TRBJ2-1, with D maybe TRBD1 (6 bases). CDR3 size: 15 residues. V was clipped by 5 bases and J by 5 bases, with 16 bases between them. Germline CDR1 reads SGHAT; CDR2 reads FQNNGV. The CDR3 DNA reads as TGTGCCAGCAGCGTCAACAGGGTATCGGACAATGAGCAGTTCTTC. Translated: CASSVNRVSDNEQFF.

The CDR3 loop reads CASSGGRENTEAFF. CDR3 in DNA: TGTGCCAGCAGCGGAGGACGGGAGAACACTGAAGCTTTCTTT. The rearrangement uses TRBV9 and TRBJ1-1; D is ambiguous. CDR1 is SGDLS and CDR2 is YYNGEE in the germline V gene. The CDR3 spans 14 residues. Deletions cut 3 bases from V and 1 base from J, with 10 bases between.

This clonotype has more than one count but fewer than ten. The chain couples TRBV14 to TRBJ2-5, with D unresolved. The CDR3 sequence is 15 residues long. The germline V gene has CDR1 SGHDN and CDR2 FVKESK. V was clipped by 6 bases and J by 2 bases, with 16 bases between them. The CDR3 here is CASSQLRLIQETQYF. DNA for the CDR3: TGTGCCAGCAGTCAGCTCCGACTGATACAAGAGACCCAGTACTTC.

This clonotype was found a few times. J is TRBJ2-3 and V is TRBV6-1; 7 bases match TRBD2. V trimming: 7 bases; J trimming: 7 bases; junction bases outside the gene matches: 11. CDR1 and CDR2 (germline): MNHNS, SASEGT. The CDR3 extends over 14 amino acids. CDR3 loop: CASTSTGGTNTQYF. The CDR3 nucleotides read TGTGCCAGCACCTCCACGGGAGGAACGAATACGCAGTATTTT.

The rearrangement joins TRBV5-5 to TRBJ2-7; D may be TRBD1 (6 bases). CDR1 and CDR2 (germline): SGHKS, YYEKEE (reference sequence). V lost 8 bases and J lost 3, with 18 bases in between. The CDR3 length is 14 residues. The CDR3 here is CASSGVGAHYEQYF. The CDR3 DNA reads TGTGCCAGTTCGGGTGTGGGGGCCCACTACGAGCAGTACTTC.

The V call is TRBV2, the J call TRBJ2-1; 9 nucleotides line up with TRBD2. CDR3 length: 17 residues. Germline V CDR1 and CDR2: SNHLY, FYNNEI. Germline trimming cut 3 bases from V and 1 base from J; bases unmatched to any gene: 7. Here the CDR3 DNA reads TGTGCCAGCAGTGACGCGGGAGGGCCAGTGTCCTACAATGAGCAGTTCTTC. It is translated as CASSDAGGPVSYNEQFF.

This clonotype was counted many times. The gene calls are TRBV5-1 and TRBJ2-7, with D possibly being TRBD1 (8 bases). The CDR3 has 15 amino acids. Germline CDR1 reads SGHRS; CDR2 reads YFSETQ. V was pared by 4 bases and J by 4 bases, with 18 bases between. The CDR3 spells CASSPGQGGIYEQYF. The CDR3 bases are TGCGCCAGCAGCCCAGGACAGGGAGGGATTTACGAGCAGTACTTC.

This clonotype was picked up many times. The V and J genes are TRBV20-1 and TRBJ2-7; unclear D gene. Germline CDR1 DFQATT, CDR2 SNEGSKA (reference sequence). CDR3 size: 12 residues. V lost 3 bases and J 0 bases, leaving 6 bases between the germline ends. In DNA form, the CDR3 reads TGCAGTGCTAGTGGCATCTCCTACGAGCAGTACTTC. Protein product: CSASGISYEQYF.

V usage is TRBV11-3 and J usage is TRBJ2-7; perhaps TRBD1 as D (5 bases). The V and J ends lost 0 bases and 0 bases respectively, with 18 bases between them. Germline-derived CDR1 and CDR2 are SGHNT and YENEEA. The CDR3 spans 18 residues. The CDR3 coding sequence is TGTGCCAGCAGCTTAGATCTCCAGGGTTTAGACAGCTCCTACGAGCAGTACTTC. This encodes CASSLDLQGLDSSYEQYF.

This sequence joins TRBV28 and TRBJ2-5; D may correspond to TRBD1 or TRBD2 (5 bases each). V was shortened by 6 bases and J by 2 bases, with 22 bases between the two germline ends. Germline CDR1 reads MDHEN; CDR2 reads SYDVKM. The CDR3 loop spans 17 amino acids. DNA of the CDR3: TGTGCCAGCAGCCAAGATGGTAGGGGACGGATACAAGAGACCCAGTACTTC. Translated: CASSQDGRGRIQETQYF.

Only a few counts were recorded for this clonotype. V is TRBV20-1 and J is TRBJ2-1; TRBD2 aligns across 9 bases. The CDR3 length is 15 residues. The germline V gene encodes CDR1 DFQATT and CDR2 SNEGSKA (reference sequence). V shed 7 bases, J shed 6 bases, and the junction held 13 bases outside the gene matches. CDR3 in amino acids: CSVSFVAGAGNEQFF. DNA of the CDR3: TGCAGTGTCTCCTTCGTAGCGGGAGCCGGCAATGAGCAGTTCTTC.

At least ten counts were recorded for this clonotype. The rearrangement uses TRBV20-1 and TRBJ2-7, with D possibly being TRBD1 (5 bases). V was shortened by 3 bases and J by 1 base, with 10 bases between the two germline ends. This CDR3 spans 13 amino acids. Germline V gene sequence: CDR1 DFQATT, CDR2 SNEGSKA (reference sequence). The CDR3 is CSASQGSSYEQYF. CDR3 DNA: TGCAGTGCTAGTCAGGGTTCTTCCTACGAGCAGTACTTC.

This clonotype was seen only a few times. The chain has TRBV6-1 and TRBJ2-7; 10 bases line up with TRBD2. The V gene's germline CDR1 is MNHNS and CDR2 SASEGT. The V and J ends lost 5 bases and 9 bases, in that order; junction bases with no gene match: 7. This CDR3 contains 13 residues. The DNA for the CDR3 is TGTGCCAGCAGTAGCGGCTCTAGCGGGAGGCAGTACTTC. Its translation is CASSSGSSGRQYF.

This clonotype showed up just a few times. CDR3 DNA sequence: TGCAGTGCAATCCCCCAGCGGGGGACCTACGAGCAGTACTTC. This translates into CSAIPQRGTYEQYF. The chain uses TRBV20-1 and TRBJ2-7, with 8 bases fitting TRBD2. V trimming: 6 bases; J trimming: 2 bases; junction bases outside the gene matches: 9. Germline assignment: CDR1 DFQATT and CDR2 SNEGSKA (reference sequence). CDR3 length: 14 amino acids.

This clonotype was counted at least ten times. The chain links TRBV2 to TRBJ2-1; 8 nucleotides line up with TRBD2. Germline V gene sequence: CDR1 SNHLY, CDR2 FYNNEI. The ends lost 2 bases at V and 7 bases at J; junction bases unmatched: 10. The CDR3 has 16 amino acids. The CDR3 coding sequence is TGTGCCAGCAGTGAAATAGCGGGAATATATGAGAATGAGCAGTTCTTC. It translates to CASSEIAGIYENEQFF.

There are a few counts of this clonotype. The genes are TRBV15 and TRBJ2-3; TRBD1 agrees at 7 bases. The CDR3 is 14 amino acids. The V and J ends lost 4 bases and 2 bases, in that order; junction bases with no gene match: 3. CDR1 LNHNV and CDR2 YYDKDF come from the germline V gene (reference sequence). CDR3 nucleotide sequence: TGTGCCACCAGCAAAGGGACAGTCACAGATACGCAGTATTTT. This sequence encodes CATSKGTVTDTQYF.